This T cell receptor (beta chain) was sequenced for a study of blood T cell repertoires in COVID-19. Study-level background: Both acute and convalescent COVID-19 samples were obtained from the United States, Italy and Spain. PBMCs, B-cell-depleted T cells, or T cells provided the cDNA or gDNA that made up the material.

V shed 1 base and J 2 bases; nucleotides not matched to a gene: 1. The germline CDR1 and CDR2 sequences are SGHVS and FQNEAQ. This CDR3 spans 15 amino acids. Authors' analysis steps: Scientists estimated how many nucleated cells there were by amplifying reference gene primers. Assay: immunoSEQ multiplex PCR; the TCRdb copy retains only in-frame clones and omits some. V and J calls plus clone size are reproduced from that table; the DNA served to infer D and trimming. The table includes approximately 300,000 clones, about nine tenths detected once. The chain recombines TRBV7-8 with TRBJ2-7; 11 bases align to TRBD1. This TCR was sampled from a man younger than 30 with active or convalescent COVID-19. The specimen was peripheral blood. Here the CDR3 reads CASSLGTGGTYEQYF. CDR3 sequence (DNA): TGTGCCAGCAGCTTAGGGACAGGGGGCACCTACGAGCAGTACTTC.